Following are 3 T cell receptor beta chains from one sample sequenced in a study of cytomegalovirus exposure and HLA in healthy donors. Assay used: immunoSEQ multiplex PCR; TCRdb lists only in-frame clones, some missing. The table has fewer than 85,000 clones, about 95% seen once; the top ten hold 0.6% to 0.8%. The specimen was PBMCs. The receptors stem from a woman between 18 and 30 years old in good health and CMV-seronegative.

The chain joins TRBV2 to TRBJ1-1; no reliable D call. V lost 4 bases and J lost 2, with 11 bases in between. There are 14 residues in the CDR3. CDR1 SNHLY and CDR2 FYNNEI come from the germline V gene. The CDR3 protein is CASSGISVNTEAFF. The CDR3 nucleotides are TGTGCCAGCAGTGGAATATCAGTAAACACTGAAGCTTTCTTT.

This clone has a single count. The chain employs TRBV20-1 and TRBJ2-7, with D unclear. The CDR3 sequence is 11 residues long. Germline CDR1 and CDR2: DFQATT and SNEGSKA (reference sequence). With 6 bases removed from V and 0 bases from J, the gap between germline ends came to 6 bases. The CDR3 loop is CSALYSYEQYF. In nucleotides, the CDR3 is TGCAGTGCCCTTTACTCCTACGAGCAGTACTTC.

The chain links TRBV2 to TRBJ1-5; possibly TRBD1 for D (5 bases). Germline-derived CDR1 and CDR2 are SNHLY and FYNNEI. CDR3 length: 15 amino acids. The V end lost 6 bases, the J end lost 0 bases, and 12 bases lay between the germline ends. The CDR3 protein is CASRVRDYSNQPQHF. The CDR3 DNA reads as TGTGCCAGCAGGGTCAGGGATTATAGCAATCAGCCCCAGCATTTT.